The rows below give T cell receptor beta chains drawn from one sample of a study of OX40 agonist ivuxolimab in advanced cancers. Assay used: immunoSEQ multiplex PCR; TCRdb lists only in-frame clones, some missing. This sample has some 42,000 clones, with around 84% found just once. The sample was CD4+ or CD8+ T cells sorted from blood, taken in a trial of the OX40 agonist ivuxolimab. The source of these receptors is an adult with an advanced solid tumor such as melanoma, head and neck, liver or kidney cancer. CDR3s leave out the opening cysteine and the closing phenylalanine or tryptophan.

v_call: TRBV29-1; j_call: TRBJ1-2; cdr3_aa: SVVEGDANYGYT
v_call: TRBV14; j_call: TRBJ1-1; cdr3_aa: ASSQTGLGAEAF
v_call: TRBV28; j_call: TRBJ2-2; cdr3_aa: ASGPGQGAGGELF
v_call: TRBV6-6; j_call: TRBJ1-2; cdr3_aa: ASSWTGWDGYT
v_call: TRBV29-1; j_call: TRBJ2-3; cdr3_aa: SGISTDTQY
v_call: TRBV7-7; j_call: TRBJ2-1; cdr3_aa: ASSKTGSSYNEQF
v_call: TRBV27; j_call: TRBJ2-7; cdr3_aa: ASSLSGGTEQY
v_call: TRBV11-2; j_call: TRBJ1-6; cdr3_aa: ASSLDRGLFNSPLH
v_call: TRBV11-2; j_call: TRBJ2-1; cdr3_aa: ASSLVTAYNEQF
v_call: TRBV5-4; j_call: TRBJ1-5; cdr3_aa: ASSQDFGTGKWPQH
v_call: TRBV10-3; j_call: TRBJ2-6; cdr3_aa: AISLTGRGANVLT
v_call: TRBV13; j_call: TRBJ2-2; cdr3_aa: ASSLGKNTGELF
v_call: TRBV5-1; j_call: TRBJ1-1; cdr3_aa: ASSPGTGAEAF
v_call: TRBV4-3; j_call: TRBJ1-3; cdr3_aa: ASSQGDNSGNTIY
v_call: TRBV19; j_call: TRBJ2-3; cdr3_aa: ASSMSTGTSSSTDTQY
v_call: TRBV6-1; j_call: TRBJ2-1; cdr3_aa: ASSEPGAEQF
v_call: TRBV4-1; j_call: TRBJ1-1; cdr3_aa: ASSLHPPGTEAF